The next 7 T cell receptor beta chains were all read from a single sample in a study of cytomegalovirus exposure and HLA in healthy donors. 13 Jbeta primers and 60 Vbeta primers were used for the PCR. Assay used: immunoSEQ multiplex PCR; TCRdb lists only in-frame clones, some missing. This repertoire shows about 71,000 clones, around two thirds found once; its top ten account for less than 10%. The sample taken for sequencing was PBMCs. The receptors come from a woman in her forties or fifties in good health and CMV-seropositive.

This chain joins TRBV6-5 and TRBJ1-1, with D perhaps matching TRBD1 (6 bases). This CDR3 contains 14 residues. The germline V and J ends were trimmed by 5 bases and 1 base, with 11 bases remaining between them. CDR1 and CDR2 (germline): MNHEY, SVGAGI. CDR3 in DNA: TGTGCCAGCAGTACGGGACACCGGAACACTGAAGCTTTCTTT. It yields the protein CASSTGHRNTEAFF.

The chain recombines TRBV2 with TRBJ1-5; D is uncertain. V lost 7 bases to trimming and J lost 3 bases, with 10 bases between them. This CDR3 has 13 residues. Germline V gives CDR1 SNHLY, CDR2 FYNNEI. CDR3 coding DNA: TGTGCCAGCACCGGACGGGACAATCAGCCCCAGCATTTT. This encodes CASTGRDNQPQHF.

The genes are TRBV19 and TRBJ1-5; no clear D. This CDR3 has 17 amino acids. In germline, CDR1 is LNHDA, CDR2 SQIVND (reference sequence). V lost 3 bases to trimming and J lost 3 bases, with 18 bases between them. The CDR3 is CASSMDFSGGVNQPQHF. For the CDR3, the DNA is TGTGCCAGTAGTATGGACTTCAGCGGCGGCGTCAATCAGCCCCAGCATTTT.

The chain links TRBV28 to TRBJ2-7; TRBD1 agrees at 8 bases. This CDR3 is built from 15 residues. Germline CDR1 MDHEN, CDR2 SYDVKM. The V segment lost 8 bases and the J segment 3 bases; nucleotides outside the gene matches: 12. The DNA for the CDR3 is TGTGCCAGCGGGCCGACGGGACAGGCCTACTACGAGCAGTACTTC. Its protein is CASGPTGQAYYEQYF.

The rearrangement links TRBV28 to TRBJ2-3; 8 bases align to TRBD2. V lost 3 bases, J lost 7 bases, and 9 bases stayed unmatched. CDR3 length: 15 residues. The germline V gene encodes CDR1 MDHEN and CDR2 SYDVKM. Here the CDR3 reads CASSFRRGAQNTQYF. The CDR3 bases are TGTGCCAGCAGTTTCCGGCGGGGGGCACAAAATACGCAGTATTTT.

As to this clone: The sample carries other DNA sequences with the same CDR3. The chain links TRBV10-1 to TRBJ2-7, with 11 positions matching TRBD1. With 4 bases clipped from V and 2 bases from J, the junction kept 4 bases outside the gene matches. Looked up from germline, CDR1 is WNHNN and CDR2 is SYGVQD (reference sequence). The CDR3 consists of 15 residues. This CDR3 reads CASSGPGQGAYEQYF. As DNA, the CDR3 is TGCGCCAGCAGTGGTCCGGGACAGGGGGCCTACGAGCAGTACTTC.

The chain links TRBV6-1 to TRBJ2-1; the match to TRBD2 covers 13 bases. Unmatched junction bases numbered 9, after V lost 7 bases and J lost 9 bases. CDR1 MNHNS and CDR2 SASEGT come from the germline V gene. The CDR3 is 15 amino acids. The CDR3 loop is CASKPGLAGDGEQFF. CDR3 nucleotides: TGTGCCAGCAAGCCCGGACTAGCGGGAGATGGTGAGCAGTTCTTC.